This T cell receptor (beta chain) was captured in a study of control samples from healthy donors and cancer patients. The data were produced by immunoSEQ multiplex PCR, yet TCRdb's version contains in-frame clones alone and is incomplete. The sample includes approximately 150,000 clones, about 90% of them seen just once. Trimming cost V 6 bases and J 8 bases, with 19 bases left between them. The CDR3 runs 14 residues. Germline CDR1 MNHEY, CDR2 SVGAGI. The sample taken for sequencing was PBMCs. The receptor's source is a man aged 45-60 years with head and neck cancer. V usage is TRBV6-5 and J usage is TRBJ1-2; no firm D call. CDR3 residues: CASRTIPPVDGYTF. In DNA form, the CDR3 reads TGTGCCAGCAGGACCATCCCCCCGGTTGACGGCTACACCTTC.